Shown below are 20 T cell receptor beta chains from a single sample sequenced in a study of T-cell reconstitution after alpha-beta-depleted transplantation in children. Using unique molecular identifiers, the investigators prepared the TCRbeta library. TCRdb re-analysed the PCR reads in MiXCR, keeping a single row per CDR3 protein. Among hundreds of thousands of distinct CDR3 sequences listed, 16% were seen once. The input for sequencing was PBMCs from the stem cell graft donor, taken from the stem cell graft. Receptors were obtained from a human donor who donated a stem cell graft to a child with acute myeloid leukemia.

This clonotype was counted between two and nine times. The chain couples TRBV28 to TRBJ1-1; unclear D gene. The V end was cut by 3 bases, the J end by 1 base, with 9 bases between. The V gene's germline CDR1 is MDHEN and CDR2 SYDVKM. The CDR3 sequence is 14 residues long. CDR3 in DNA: TGTGCCAGCAGTTTTGGACGGCCGAACACTGAAGCTTTCTTT. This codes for CASSFGRPNTEAFF.

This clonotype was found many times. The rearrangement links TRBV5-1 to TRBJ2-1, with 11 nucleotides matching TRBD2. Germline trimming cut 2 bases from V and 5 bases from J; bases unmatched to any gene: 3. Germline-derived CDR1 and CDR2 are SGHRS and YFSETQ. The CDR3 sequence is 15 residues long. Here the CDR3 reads CASSLLAGANNEQFF. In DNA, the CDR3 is TGCGCCAGCAGCTTACTAGCGGGGGCTAACAATGAGCAGTTCTTC.

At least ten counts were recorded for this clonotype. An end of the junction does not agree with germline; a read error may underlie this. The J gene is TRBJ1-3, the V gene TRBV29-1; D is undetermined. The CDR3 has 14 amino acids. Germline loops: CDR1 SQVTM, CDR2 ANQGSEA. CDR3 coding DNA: TGCAGCGTGGAAGGACGGAACTCTGGAAACACCATATATTTT. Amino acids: CSVEGRNSGNTIYF.

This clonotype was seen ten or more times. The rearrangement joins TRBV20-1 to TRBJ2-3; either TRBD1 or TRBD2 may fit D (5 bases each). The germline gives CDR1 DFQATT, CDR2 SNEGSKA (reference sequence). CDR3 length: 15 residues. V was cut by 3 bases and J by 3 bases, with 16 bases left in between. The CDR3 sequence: CSASVRGAATDTQYF. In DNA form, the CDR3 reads TGCAGTGCTAGCGTTAGGGGAGCTGCAACAGATACGCAGTATTTT.

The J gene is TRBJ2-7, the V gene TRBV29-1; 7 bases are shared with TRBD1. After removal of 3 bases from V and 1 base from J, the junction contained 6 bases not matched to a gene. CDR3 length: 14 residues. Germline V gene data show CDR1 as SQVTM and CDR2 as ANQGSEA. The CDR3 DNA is TGCAGCGTTGAGGCCAGGGGGAGATCCTACGAGCAGTACTTC. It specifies CSVEARGRSYEQYF.

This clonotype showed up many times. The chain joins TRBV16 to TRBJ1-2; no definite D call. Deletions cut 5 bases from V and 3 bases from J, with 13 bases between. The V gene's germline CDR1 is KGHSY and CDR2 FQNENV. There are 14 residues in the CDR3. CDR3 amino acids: CASSEIPTYYGYTF. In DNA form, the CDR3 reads TGTGCCAGCAGCGAGATACCTACGTACTATGGCTACACCTTC.

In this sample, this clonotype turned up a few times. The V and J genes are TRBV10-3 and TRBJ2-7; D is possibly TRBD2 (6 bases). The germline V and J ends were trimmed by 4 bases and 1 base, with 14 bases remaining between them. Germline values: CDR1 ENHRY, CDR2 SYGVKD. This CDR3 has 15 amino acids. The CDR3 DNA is TGTGCCATCAGTGGGGGCGGGGACCCATCCTACGAGCAGTACGTC. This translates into CAISGGGDPSYEQYV.

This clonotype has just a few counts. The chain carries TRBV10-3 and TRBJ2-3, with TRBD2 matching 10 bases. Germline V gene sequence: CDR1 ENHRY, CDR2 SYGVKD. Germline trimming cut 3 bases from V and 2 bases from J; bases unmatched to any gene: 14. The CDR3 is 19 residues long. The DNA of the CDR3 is TGTGCCATCAGTGAATCGCTAGCGGGGGCCCTCTCTAACACAGATACGCAGTATTTT. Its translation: CAISESLAGALSNTDTQYF.

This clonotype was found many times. The CDR3 DNA is TGCAGTGCTAAAAGGGGGGGTGGTGGCAATCAGCCCCAGCATTTT. Protein: CSAKRGGGGNQPQHF. This chain links TRBV20-1 with TRBJ1-5, with D tentatively TRBD1 (6 bases). With 4 bases removed from V and 2 bases from J, the gap between germline ends came to 15 bases. Germline CDR1 reads DFQATT; CDR2 reads SNEGSKA (reference sequence). The CDR3 has 15 amino acids.

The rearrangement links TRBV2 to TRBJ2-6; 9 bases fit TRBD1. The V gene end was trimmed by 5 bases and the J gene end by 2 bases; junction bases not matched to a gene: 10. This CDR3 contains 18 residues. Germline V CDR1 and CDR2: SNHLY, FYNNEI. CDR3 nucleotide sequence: TGTGCCAGCAGTTTACAGGGGGCAGTGGCGGCTGGGGCCAACGTCCTGACTTTC. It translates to CASSLQGAVAAGANVLTF.

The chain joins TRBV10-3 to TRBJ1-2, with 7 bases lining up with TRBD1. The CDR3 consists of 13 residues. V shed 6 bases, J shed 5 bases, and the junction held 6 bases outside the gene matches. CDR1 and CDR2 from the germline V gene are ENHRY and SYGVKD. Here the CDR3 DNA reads TGTGCCATCAGAACTGGACAGGAGTATGGCTACACCTTC. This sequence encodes CAIRTGQEYGYTF.

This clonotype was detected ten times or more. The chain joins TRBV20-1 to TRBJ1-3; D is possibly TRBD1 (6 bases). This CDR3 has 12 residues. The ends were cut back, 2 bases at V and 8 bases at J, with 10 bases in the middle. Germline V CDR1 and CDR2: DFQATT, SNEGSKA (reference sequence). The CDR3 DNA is TGCAGTGCTAGAAAGGGGGGAGACACCATATATTTT. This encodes CSARKGGDTIYF.

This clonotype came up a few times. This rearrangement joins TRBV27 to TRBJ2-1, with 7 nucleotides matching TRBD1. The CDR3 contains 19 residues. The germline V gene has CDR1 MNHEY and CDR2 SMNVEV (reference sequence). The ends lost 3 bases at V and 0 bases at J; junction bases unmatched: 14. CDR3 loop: CASSLNRGQPRSSYNEQFF. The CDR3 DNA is TGTGCCAGCAGTTTGAACAGGGGCCAACCTAGGAGCTCCTACAATGAGCAGTTCTTC.

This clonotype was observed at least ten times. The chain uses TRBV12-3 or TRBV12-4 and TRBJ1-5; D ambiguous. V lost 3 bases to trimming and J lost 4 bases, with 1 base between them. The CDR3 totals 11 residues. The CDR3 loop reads CASSLNQPQHF. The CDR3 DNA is TGTGCCAGCAGTTTGAATCAGCCCCAGCATTTT.

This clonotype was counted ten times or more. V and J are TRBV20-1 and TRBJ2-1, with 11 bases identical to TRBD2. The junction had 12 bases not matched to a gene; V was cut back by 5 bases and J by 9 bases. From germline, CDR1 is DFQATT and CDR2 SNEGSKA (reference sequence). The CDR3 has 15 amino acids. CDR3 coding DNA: TGCAGTGCTCCCGGAGTAGCGGGGGGGCAAAGTGAGCAGTTCTTC. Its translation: CSAPGVAGGQSEQFF.

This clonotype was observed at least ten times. DNA of the CDR3: TGTGCCAGCGCCGGGAGTGGGTTCAATGAGCAGTTCTTC. It codes for CASAGSGFNEQFF. This chain uses TRBV9 with TRBJ2-1; D perhaps matches TRBD2 (6 bases). The germline V gene encodes CDR1 SGDLS and CDR2 YYNGEE. The CDR3 length is 13 residues. The ends were cut back, 7 bases at V and 6 bases at J, with 14 bases in the middle.

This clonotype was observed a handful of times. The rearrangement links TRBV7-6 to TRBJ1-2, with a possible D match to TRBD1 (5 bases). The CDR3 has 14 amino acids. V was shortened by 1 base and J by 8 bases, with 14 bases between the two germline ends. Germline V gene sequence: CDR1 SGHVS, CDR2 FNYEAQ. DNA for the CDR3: TGTGCCAGCAGCTTAGGTCAGGGTGCGTTGGGCTACACCTTC. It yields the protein CASSLGQGALGYTF.

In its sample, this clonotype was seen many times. The CDR3 nucleotides read TGCAGTGCTAGAGATTACAGGCTCTCCTACGAGCAGTACGTC. This codes for CSARDYRLSYEQYV. The V call is TRBV20-1, the J call TRBJ2-7; a possible D gene is TRBD1 (5 bases). The ends were cut back, 0 bases at V and 0 bases at J, with 9 bases in the middle. CDR3 size: 14 residues. Germline CDR1 and CDR2: DFQATT and SNEGSKA (reference sequence).

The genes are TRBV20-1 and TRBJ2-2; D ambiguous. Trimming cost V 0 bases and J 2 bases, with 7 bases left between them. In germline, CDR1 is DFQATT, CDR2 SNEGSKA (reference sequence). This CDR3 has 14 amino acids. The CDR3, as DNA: TGCAGTGCTAGAGATGTGGTAAACACCGGGGAGCTGTTTTTT. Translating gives CSARDVVNTGELFF.

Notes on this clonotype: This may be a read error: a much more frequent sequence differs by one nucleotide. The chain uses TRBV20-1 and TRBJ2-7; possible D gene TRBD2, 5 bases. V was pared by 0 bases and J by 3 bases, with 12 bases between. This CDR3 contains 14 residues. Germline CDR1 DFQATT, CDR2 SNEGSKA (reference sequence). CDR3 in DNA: TGCAGTGCTAGAGATACGGGGTCTAGCTACGAGCAGTACTTC. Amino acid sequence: CSARDTGSSYEQYF.